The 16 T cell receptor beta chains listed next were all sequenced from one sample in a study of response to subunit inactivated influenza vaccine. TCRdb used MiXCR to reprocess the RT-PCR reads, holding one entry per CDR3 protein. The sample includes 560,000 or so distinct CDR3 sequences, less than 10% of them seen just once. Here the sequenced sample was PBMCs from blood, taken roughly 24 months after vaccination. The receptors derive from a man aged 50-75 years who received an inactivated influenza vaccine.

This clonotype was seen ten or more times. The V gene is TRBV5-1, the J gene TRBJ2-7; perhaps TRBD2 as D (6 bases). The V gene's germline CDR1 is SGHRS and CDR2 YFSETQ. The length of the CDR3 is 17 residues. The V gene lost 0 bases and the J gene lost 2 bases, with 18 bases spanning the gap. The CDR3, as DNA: TGCGCCAGCAGCTTGGGACCGGCTAGGGACTTCACCTACGAGCAGTACTTC. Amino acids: CASSLGPARDFTYEQYF.

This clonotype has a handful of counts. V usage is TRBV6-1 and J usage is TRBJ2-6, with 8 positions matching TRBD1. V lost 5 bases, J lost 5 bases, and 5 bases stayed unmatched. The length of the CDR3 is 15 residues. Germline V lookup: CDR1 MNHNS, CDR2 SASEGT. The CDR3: CASSRTGTRANVLTF. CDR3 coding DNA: TGTGCCAGCAGTCGGACAGGGACGCGGGCCAACGTCCTGACTTTC.

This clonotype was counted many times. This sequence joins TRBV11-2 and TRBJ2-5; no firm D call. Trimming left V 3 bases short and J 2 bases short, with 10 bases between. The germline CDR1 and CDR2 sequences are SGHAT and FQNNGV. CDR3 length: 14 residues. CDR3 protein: CASSFEGRQETQYF. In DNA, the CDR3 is TGTGCCAGCAGCTTCGAAGGGCGTCAAGAGACCCAGTACTTC.

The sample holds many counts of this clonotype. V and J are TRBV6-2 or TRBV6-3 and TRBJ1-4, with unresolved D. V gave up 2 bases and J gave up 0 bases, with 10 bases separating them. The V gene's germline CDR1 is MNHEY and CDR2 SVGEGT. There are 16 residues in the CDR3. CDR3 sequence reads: CASSYDPEATNEKLFF. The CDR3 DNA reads TGTGCCAGCAGTTACGACCCAGAGGCAACTAATGAAAAACTGTTTTTT.

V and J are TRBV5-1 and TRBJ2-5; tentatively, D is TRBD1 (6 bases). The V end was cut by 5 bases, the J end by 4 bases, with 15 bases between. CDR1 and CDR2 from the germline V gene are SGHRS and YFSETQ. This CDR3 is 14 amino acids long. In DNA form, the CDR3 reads TGCGCCAGCAGTTGGACAGTGGTCGGAGAGACCCAGTACTTC. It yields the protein CASSWTVVGETQYF.

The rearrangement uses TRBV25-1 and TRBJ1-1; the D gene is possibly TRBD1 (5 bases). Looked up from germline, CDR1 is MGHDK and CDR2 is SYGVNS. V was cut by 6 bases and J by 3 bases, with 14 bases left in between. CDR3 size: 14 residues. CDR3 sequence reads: CASSETTRDTEAFF. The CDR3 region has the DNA TGTGCCAGCAGCGAAACTACCAGGGACACTGAAGCTTTCTTT.

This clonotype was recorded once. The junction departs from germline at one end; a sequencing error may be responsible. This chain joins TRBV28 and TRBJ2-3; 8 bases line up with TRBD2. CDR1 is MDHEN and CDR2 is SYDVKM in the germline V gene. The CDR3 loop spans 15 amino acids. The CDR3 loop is CASSSGGAGADTRYF. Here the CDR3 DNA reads TGTGCCAGCAGTTCCGGGGGGGCGGGGGCAGATACGCGGTATTTT.

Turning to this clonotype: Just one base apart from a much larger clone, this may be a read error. The CDR3, as DNA: TGCAGTGCTAGCGGGAGGCCCGCCCGGGGAGATACGCAGTATTTT. It is translated as CSASGRPARGDTQYF. The chain uses TRBV20-1 and TRBJ2-3; TRBD2 aligns across 7 bases. Germline assignment: CDR1 DFQATT and CDR2 SNEGSKA (reference sequence). The CDR3 is 15 residues long. V trimming: 3 bases; J trimming: 5 bases; junction bases outside the gene matches: 11.

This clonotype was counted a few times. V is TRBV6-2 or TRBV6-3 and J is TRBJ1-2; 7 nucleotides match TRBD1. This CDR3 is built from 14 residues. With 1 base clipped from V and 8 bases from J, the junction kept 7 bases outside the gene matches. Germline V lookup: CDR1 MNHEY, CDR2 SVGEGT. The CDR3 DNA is TGTGCCAGCAGTTACTACAGGGGAGTGGAGGGCTACACCTTC. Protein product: CASSYYRGVEGYTF.

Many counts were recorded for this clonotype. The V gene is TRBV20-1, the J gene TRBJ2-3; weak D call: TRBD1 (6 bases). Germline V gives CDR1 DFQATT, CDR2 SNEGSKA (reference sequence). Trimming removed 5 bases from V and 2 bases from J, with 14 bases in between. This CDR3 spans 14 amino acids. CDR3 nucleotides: TGCAGTGCTGGGTCCTGGGGGCACACAGATACGCAGTATTTT. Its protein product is CSAGSWGHTDTQYF.

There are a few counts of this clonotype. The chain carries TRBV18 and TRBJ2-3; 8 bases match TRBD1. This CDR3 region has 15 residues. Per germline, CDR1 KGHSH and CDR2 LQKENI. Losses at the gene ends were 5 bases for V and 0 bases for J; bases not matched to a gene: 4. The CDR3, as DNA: TGTGCCAGCTCAACCCGACAGGGGAGCACAGATACGCAGTATTTT. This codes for CASSTRQGSTDTQYF.

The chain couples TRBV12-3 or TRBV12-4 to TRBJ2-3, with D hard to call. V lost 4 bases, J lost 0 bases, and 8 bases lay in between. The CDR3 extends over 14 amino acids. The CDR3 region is CASSWARSTDTQYF. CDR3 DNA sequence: TGTGCCAGCAGTTGGGCTAGGAGCACAGATACGCAGTATTTT.

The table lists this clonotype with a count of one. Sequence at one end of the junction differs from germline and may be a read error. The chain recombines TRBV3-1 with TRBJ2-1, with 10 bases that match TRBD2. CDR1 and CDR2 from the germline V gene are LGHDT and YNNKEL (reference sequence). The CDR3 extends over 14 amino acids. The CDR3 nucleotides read TGTGCCAGCAGCCATATGACTAGCGGGCATGAGCGGTTCTTC. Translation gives CASSHMTSGHERFF.

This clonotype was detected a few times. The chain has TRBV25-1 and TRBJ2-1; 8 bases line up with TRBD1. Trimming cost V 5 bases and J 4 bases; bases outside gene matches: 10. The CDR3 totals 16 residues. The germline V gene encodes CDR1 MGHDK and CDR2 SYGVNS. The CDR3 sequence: CASSPLNRDRYNEQFF. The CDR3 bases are TGTGCCAGCAGTCCATTAAACCGGGACAGGTACAATGAGCAGTTCTTC.

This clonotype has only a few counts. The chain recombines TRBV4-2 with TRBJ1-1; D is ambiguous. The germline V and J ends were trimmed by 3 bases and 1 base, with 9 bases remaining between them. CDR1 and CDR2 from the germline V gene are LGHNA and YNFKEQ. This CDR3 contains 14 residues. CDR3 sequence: CASSQTGRNTEAFF. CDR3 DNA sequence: TGTGCCAGCAGCCAGACGGGCCGGAACACTGAAGCTTTCTTT.

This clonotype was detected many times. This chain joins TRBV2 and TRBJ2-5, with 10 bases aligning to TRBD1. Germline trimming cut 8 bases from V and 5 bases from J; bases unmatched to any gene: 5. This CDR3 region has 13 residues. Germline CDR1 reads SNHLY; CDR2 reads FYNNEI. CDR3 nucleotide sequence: TGTGCCAGCGACAGGGGGCTTTCGGAGACCCAGTACTTC. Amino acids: CASDRGLSETQYF.